The 12 T cell receptor beta chains below all came from one sample that was sequenced in a study of OX40 agonist ivuxolimab in advanced cancers. Profiled with immunoSEQ multiplex PCR; TCRdb holds only in-frame clones, not every one. The sample has 75,000 to 100,000 clones, around nine tenths seen once; the top ten hold approximately 0.7%. This sample comprised CD4+ or CD8+ T cells sorted from blood, obtained in a trial of the OX40 agonist ivuxolimab. The receptors come from an adult with an advanced solid tumor such as melanoma, head and neck, liver or kidney cancer.

The chain couples TRBV5-8 to TRBJ2-7; a weak D match, TRBD1 (5 bases). The germline V and J ends were trimmed by 5 bases and 2 bases, with 17 bases remaining between them. The CDR3 runs to 15 residues. The germline V gene encodes CDR1 SGHTS and CDR2 YDEGEE. In DNA, the CDR3 is TGTGCCAGCAGTTCCTCACGACAGATGACCTACGAGCAGTACTTC. Its translation: CASSSSRQMTYEQYF.

V and J are TRBV5-8 and TRBJ1-5; 8 nucleotides align to TRBD1. This CDR3 contains 15 residues. Trimming at V came to 4 bases and at J to 7 bases, leaving 10 bases not matched to a gene. The germline gives CDR1 SGHTS, CDR2 YDEGEE. The CDR3 spells CASSIRQGRFQPQHF. The DNA for the CDR3 is TGTGCCAGCAGCATTAGACAGGGGAGATTCCAGCCCCAGCATTTT.

The sample holds a few counts of this clone. Relative to the germline gene, one junction end is altered; a read error may explain this. The CDR3: CGSLSSYNEQFF. The CDR3 region has the DNA TGCGGAAGTCTCTCTTCCTACAATGAGCAGTTCTTC. This chain links TRBV28 with TRBJ2-1; no clear D gene. There are 12 residues in the CDR3. Germline CDR1 is MDHEN and CDR2 is SYDVKM.

In this sample, this clone turned up a few times. The chain couples TRBV14 to TRBJ1-1; 9 nucleotides align to TRBD1. CDR3 length equals 15 residues. The germline CDR1 and CDR2 sequences are SGHDN and FVKESK. The V segment lost 6 bases and the J segment 0 bases; nucleotides outside the gene matches: 5. This CDR3 reads CASRRTGDMNTEAFF. The CDR3 DNA reads TGTGCCAGCAGACGGACAGGGGATATGAACACTGAAGCTTTCTTT.

In nucleotides, the CDR3 is TGTGCCAGCAGCTTAGGGGGTGGGGCTAGCGGGAGAAGAGAGACCCAGTACTTC. Translating gives CASSLGGGASGRRETQYF. The chain recombines TRBV7-9 with TRBJ2-5, with 10 nucleotides matching TRBD2. This CDR3 has 18 residues. From germline, CDR1 is SEHNR and CDR2 FQNEAQ (reference sequence). V lost 1 base to trimming and J lost 4 bases; unmatched junction nucleotides: 12.

The chain joins TRBV5-4 to TRBJ2-5; 13 bases fit TRBD2. Germline CDR1 and CDR2: SGHNT and YYREEE (reference sequence). This CDR3 has 16 residues. Trimming took 4 bases from V and 5 from J; bases not matched to a gene: 8. This CDR3 reads CASSTRTSGSGETQYF. For the CDR3, the DNA is TGTGCCAGCAGCACGCGGACTAGCGGGAGTGGGGAGACCCAGTACTTC.

The chain recombines TRBV19 with TRBJ1-4, with TRBD1 matching over 9 bases. V lost 5 bases and J lost 4; bases outside the gene matches: 8. Per germline, CDR1 LNHDA and CDR2 SQIVND (reference sequence). The CDR3 covers 16 residues. Written as DNA, the CDR3 is TGTGCCAGTAGTCCCCGGACAGGGGCCAATAATGAAAAACTGTTTTTT. Translating gives CASSPRTGANNEKLFF.

The chain recombines TRBV11-3 with TRBJ2-4; tentative D call: TRBD1 (6 bases). The germline CDR1 and CDR2 sequences are SGHNT and YENEEA. The V end lost 4 bases, the J end lost 1 base, and 11 bases lay between the germline ends. CDR3 length: 15 residues. For the CDR3, the DNA is TGTGCCAGCAGCTCCACAACAGGGGCCAAAAACATTCAGTACTTC. Translation gives CASSSTTGAKNIQYF. Together with reference TRBV11-3 and TRBJ2-4, the CDR3 gives the full variable domain: EAGVVQSPRYKIIEKKQPVAFWCNPISGHNTLYWYLQNLGQGPELLIRYENEEAVDDSQLPKDRFSAERLKGVDSTLKIQPAELGDSAVYLCASSSTTGAKNIQYFGAGTRLSVL.

This chain connects TRBV9 to TRBJ1-2, with no clear D. Trimming pared 4 bases from V and 0 bases from J, leaving 16 bases between. Germline V gene sequence: CDR1 SGDLS, CDR2 YYNGEE. This CDR3 spans 16 amino acids. In DNA form, the CDR3 reads TGTGCCAGCAGCCCCAGTATTGTCCAAACTAACTATGGCTACACCTTC. Translated, it gives CASSPSIVQTNYGYTF. Looking up the rest from reference TRBV9 and TRBJ1-2 gives the full variable domain: DSGVTQTPKHLITATGQRVTLRCSPRSGDLSVYWYQQSLDQGLQFLIQYYNGEERAKGNILERFSAQQFPDLHSELNLSSLELGDSALYFCASSPSIVQTNYGYTFGSGTRLTVV.

This chain joins TRBV7-2 and TRBJ2-7; TRBD2 matches 10 bases. Looked up from germline, CDR1 is SGHTA and CDR2 is FQGNSA. V shed 5 bases and J 0 bases; nucleotides not matched to a gene: 4. The CDR3 has 15 residues. For the CDR3, the DNA is TGTGCCAGCAGCGAAGCTAGCGGGAGCTCCTACGAGCAGTACTTC. Its translation: CASSEASGSSYEQYF.

The gene calls are TRBV9 and TRBJ2-1; D unresolved. CDR1 is SGDLS, CDR2 YYNGEE, per germline. The CDR3 loop spans 13 amino acids. The V end lost 0 bases, the J end lost 4 bases, and 5 bases lay between the germline ends. The CDR3 here is CASSVDEYNEQFF. The CDR3 DNA reads TGTGCCAGCAGCGTAGACGAGTACAATGAGCAGTTCTTC.

The chain uses TRBV7-2 and TRBJ2-3, with 13 bases identical to TRBD2. Losses at the gene ends were 5 bases for V and 0 bases for J; bases not matched to a gene: 2. The CDR3 runs 16 residues. Germline V gives CDR1 SGHTA, CDR2 FQGNSA. The CDR3, as DNA: TGTGCCAGCAGCCCGGGACTAGCGGGGAGCACAGATACGCAGTATTTT. This sequence encodes CASSPGLAGSTDTQYF.